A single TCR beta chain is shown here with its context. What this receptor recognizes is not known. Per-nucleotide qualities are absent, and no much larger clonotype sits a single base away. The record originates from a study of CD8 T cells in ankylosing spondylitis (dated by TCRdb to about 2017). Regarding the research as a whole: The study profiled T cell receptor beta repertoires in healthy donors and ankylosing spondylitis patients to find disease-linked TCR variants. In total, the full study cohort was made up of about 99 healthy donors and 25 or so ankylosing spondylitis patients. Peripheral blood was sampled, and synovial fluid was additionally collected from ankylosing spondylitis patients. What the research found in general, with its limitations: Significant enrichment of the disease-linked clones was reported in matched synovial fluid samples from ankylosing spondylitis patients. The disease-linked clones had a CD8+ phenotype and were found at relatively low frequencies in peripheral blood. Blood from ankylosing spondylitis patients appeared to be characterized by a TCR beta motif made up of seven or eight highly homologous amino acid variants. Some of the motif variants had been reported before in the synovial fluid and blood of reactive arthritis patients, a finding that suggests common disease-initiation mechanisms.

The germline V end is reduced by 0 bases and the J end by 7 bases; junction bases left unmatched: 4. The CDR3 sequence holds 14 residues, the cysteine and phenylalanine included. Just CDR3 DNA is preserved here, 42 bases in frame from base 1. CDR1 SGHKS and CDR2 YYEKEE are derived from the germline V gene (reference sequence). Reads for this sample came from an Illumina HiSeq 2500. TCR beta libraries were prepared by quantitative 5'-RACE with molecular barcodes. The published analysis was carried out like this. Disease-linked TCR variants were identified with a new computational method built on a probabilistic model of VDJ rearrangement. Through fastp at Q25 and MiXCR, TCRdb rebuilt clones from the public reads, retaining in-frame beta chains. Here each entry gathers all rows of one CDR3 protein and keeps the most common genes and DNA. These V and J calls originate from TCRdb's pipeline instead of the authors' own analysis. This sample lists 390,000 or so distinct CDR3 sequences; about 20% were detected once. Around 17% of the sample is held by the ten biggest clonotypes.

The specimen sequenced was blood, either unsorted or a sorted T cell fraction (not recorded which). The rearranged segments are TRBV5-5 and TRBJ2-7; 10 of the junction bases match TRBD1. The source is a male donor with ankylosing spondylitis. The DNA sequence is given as TGTGCCAGCAGCTTGGCGACAGGGGGCCTAGAGCAGTACTTC. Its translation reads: CASSLATGGLEQYF.